This section outlines one T cell receptor (beta chain) sequence together with its context. The sample is drawn from a study of cytomegalovirus exposure and HLA in healthy donors. The study ran its PCR with 60 Vbeta and 13 Jbeta primers. Here immunoSEQ multiplex PCR was the method, and the copy in TCRdb shows in-frame clones only, minus some. Found here are 60,000 to 65,000 clones, about three quarters of them singletons; the top ten hold approximately 23%. From germline, CDR1 is SGHTA and CDR2 FQGNSA. CDR3 length: 16 residues. The trim removed 0 bases at V and 3 bases at J, leaving 8 bases unmatched. The genes are TRBV7-2 and TRBJ2-7; 7 bases align to TRBD2. Sequencing was done on a sample of PBMCs. This clonotype was obtained from a man in his fifties or sixties in good health and CMV-seropositive. The CDR3 region has the DNA TGTGCCAGCAGCTTAGCTTTGCGGGAGTACCACTACGAGCAGTACTTC. Protein sequence: CASSLALREYHYEQYF.